These 20 T cell receptor beta chains share one sample of origin, sequenced in a study of cytomegalovirus exposure and HLA in healthy donors (dated by TCRdb to 2016 to 2017). Preparation of the library involved the immunoSEQ multiplex PCR assay. A mixture of 60 forward primers for TCR Vbeta segments and 13 reverse primers for TCR Jbeta segments was used in the multiplex PCR. TCRdb stores this immuneACCESS table with in-frame sequences only. Part of the clones is absent; in the studies checked, under half of the shortfall reflects unresolved V genes, and no reason is known for the rest. The table held for this sample gives 70,000 or so clones. The ten largest make up roughly 5% of the sample. The source material was PBMCs. Receptor source: a man aged 35-49 years in good health and CMV-seronegative.

This chain uses TRBV6-5 with TRBJ1-1, with TRBD1 as a possible D gene (5 bases). Per germline, CDR1 MNHEY and CDR2 SVGAGI. The CDR3 contains 13 residues. The V and J ends lost 4 bases and 1 base respectively, with 7 bases between them. Written as DNA, the CDR3 is TGTGCCAGCAGTTCAACAGGGAACACTGAAGCTTTCTTT. Translated: CASSSTGNTEAFF.

This chain uses TRBV28 with TRBJ2-7, with D tentatively TRBD1 (6 bases). With 6 bases removed from V and 1 base from J, the gap between germline ends came to 13 bases. CDR3 size: 14 residues. The germline V gene encodes CDR1 MDHEN and CDR2 SYDVKM. The CDR3 sequence is CASRSAGESYEQYF. In DNA, the CDR3 is TGTGCCAGCAGATCGGCAGGGGAATCCTACGAGCAGTACTTC.

This CDR3 reads CASSVEGGRTYEQYF. CDR3 DNA sequence: TGTGCCAGCAGCGTAGAGGGCGGGAGGACCTACGAGCAGTACTTC. The rearrangement joins TRBV9 to TRBJ2-7; 8 bases map to TRBD2. Germline assignment: CDR1 SGDLS and CDR2 YYNGEE. The J segment lost 2 bases and the V segment lost 0 bases, leaving 4 bases of the junction unmatched. The CDR3 covers 15 residues.

This chain uses TRBV10-3 with TRBJ2-1; tentative D call: TRBD1 (6 bases). The CDR3 is 13 amino acids. The germline V and J ends were trimmed by 6 bases and 15 bases, with 21 bases remaining between them. Germline loops: CDR1 ENHRY, CDR2 SYGVKD. For the CDR3, the DNA is TGTGCCATCAGCCGGGACACACCCCGAGTATGGTTCTTC. It specifies CAISRDTPRVWFF.

The chain links TRBV12-5 to TRBJ1-1; the match to TRBD1 covers 7 bases. Germline V CDR1 and CDR2: LGHNT, FRNRAP. This CDR3 spans 15 amino acids. V lost 0 bases and J lost 3; bases outside the gene matches: 4. Written as DNA, the CDR3 is TGTGCTAGTGGTTTGGTACTGGACAGGTACACTGAAGCTTTCTTT. Amino acid sequence: CASGLVLDRYTEAFF.

On this clone itself: One end of the junction is discordant with germline, which a read error may explain. This CDR3 is also generated by other DNA sequences in the sample. V usage is TRBV5-8 and J usage is TRBJ1-4; no clear D. Germline CDR1 and CDR2: SGHTS and YDEGEE. CDR3 length: 13 residues. This chain's CDR3 is CASSLARNEKLFF. The CDR3 DNA is TGCGCCAGCAGCTTGGCCAGAAATGAAAAACTGTTTTTT.

The chain recombines TRBV7-9 with TRBJ2-5; 7 positions match TRBD2. The J segment lost 5 bases and the V segment lost 1 base, leaving 4 bases of the junction unmatched. Germline V CDR1 and CDR2: SEHNR, FQNEAQ (reference sequence). The length of the CDR3 is 14 residues. The CDR3: CASSLGLARETQYF. The CDR3 DNA sequence: TGTGCCAGCAGCTTAGGACTAGCACGTGAGACCCAGTACTTC.

CDR3 nucleotides: TGCGCCAGCAGCCAAGAACACAGAAACTATGGCTACACCTTC. This codes for CASSQEHRNYGYTF. The chain employs TRBV4-3 and TRBJ1-2; unclear D gene. The V and J ends lost 0 bases and 2 bases respectively, with 7 bases between them. Germline V lookup: CDR1 LGHNA, CDR2 YSLEER. The CDR3 consists of 14 residues.

This rearrangement joins TRBV7-6 to TRBJ1-1; perhaps TRBD1 as D (6 bases). CDR1 and CDR2 (germline): SGHVS, FNYEAQ. With 5 bases removed from V and 0 bases from J, the gap between germline ends came to 13 bases. The CDR3 runs 15 residues. The CDR3 spells CASSTQGPLNTEAFF. Here the CDR3 DNA reads TGTGCCAGCAGCACTCAGGGGCCTTTGAACACTGAAGCTTTCTTT.

The chain employs TRBV7-2 and TRBJ1-4, with D unclear. In germline, CDR1 is SGHTA, CDR2 FQGNSA. The CDR3 totals 14 residues. V lost 1 base, J lost 4 bases, and 7 bases lay in between. The CDR3 is CASSLDSLNEKLFF. In nucleotides, the CDR3 is TGTGCCAGCAGCTTAGACAGCCTTAATGAAAAACTGTTTTTT. Looking up the rest from reference TRBV7-2 and TRBJ1-4 gives the full variable domain: GAGVSQSPSNKVTEKGKDVELRCDPISGHTALYWYRQSLGQGLEFLIYFQGNSAPDKSGLPSDRFSAERTGGSVSTLTIQRTQQEDSAVYLCASSLDSLNEKLFFGSGTQLSVL.

With regard to this clone: Likely a read error: the CDR3 ends without its conserved phenylalanine or tryptophan. The V gene is TRBV7-9, the J gene TRBJ1-2; 8 bases are a match to TRBD1. Germline CDR1 reads SEHNR; CDR2 reads FQNEAQ (reference sequence). The length of the CDR3 is 14 residues. V lost 5 bases, J lost 5 bases, and 7 bases stayed unmatched. The CDR3 is CASSTQGGGYGYTL. The CDR3 DNA is TGTGCCAGCAGCACACAGGGGGGGGGATATGGCTACACCCTC.

The chain is built from TRBV9 and TRBJ2-3; D is unclear. V was shortened by 0 bases and J by 2 bases, with 10 bases between the two germline ends. This CDR3 is built from 15 residues. CDR1 SGDLS and CDR2 YYNGEE come from the germline V gene. For the CDR3, the DNA is TGTGCCAGCAGCGTAGAAGGCAGCGTCACAGATACGCAGTATTTT. Residues: CASSVEGSVTDTQYF.

The genes are TRBV30 and TRBJ1-3; 8 bases are shared with TRBD1. The CDR3 is made up of 12 amino acids. CDR1 and CDR2 from the germline V gene are GTSNPN and SVGIG (reference sequence). V trimming: 7 bases; J trimming: 2 bases; junction bases outside the gene matches: 1. CDR3: CASGGAGNTIYF. The CDR3 DNA sequence: TGTGCCTCAGGGGGCGCTGGAAACACCATATATTTT. The whole variable domain, filled in from reference TRBV30 and TRBJ1-3, reads SQTIHQWPATLVQPVGSPLSLECTVEGTSNPNLYWYRQAAGRGLQLLFYSVGIGQISSEVPQNLSASRPQDRQFILSSKKLLLSDSGFYLCASGGAGNTIYFGEGSWLTVV.

The chain is built from TRBV11-2 and TRBJ2-7, with 10 bases aligning to TRBD1. The junction had 9 bases not matched to a gene; V was cut back by 5 bases and J by 5 bases. This CDR3 spans 15 amino acids. Looked up from germline, CDR1 is SGHAT and CDR2 is FQNNGV. CDR3 nucleotide sequence: TGTGCCAGCAGCCTAGGACAGGGGGAGTGGAACGAGCAGTACTTC. Its translation: CASSLGQGEWNEQYF. The complete variable domain, with remaining parts taken from reference TRBV11-2 and TRBJ2-7, reads EAGVAQSPRYKIIEKRQSVAFWCNPISGHATLYWYQQILGQGPKLLIQFQNNGVVDDSQLPKDRFSAERLKGVDSTLKIQPAKLEDSAVYLCASSLGQGEWNEQYFGPGTRLTVT.

The V gene is TRBV10-3, the J gene TRBJ2-2, with D tentatively TRBD2 (5 bases). Trimming left V 7 bases short and J 8 bases short, with 14 bases between. The CDR3 is made up of 13 amino acids. The germline V gene has CDR1 ENHRY and CDR2 SYGVKD. CDR3 in DNA: TGTGCCATCAACCTGGGAACTAGAGGGGAGCTGTTTTTT. Translated, it gives CAINLGTRGELFF.

In DNA form, the CDR3 reads TGTGCCTGGAGCCTACGGGGGAACACTGAAGCTTTCTTT. It encodes CAWSLRGNTEAFF. The V and J genes are TRBV30 and TRBJ1-1; D is unresolved. CDR3 size: 13 residues. CDR1 is GTSNPN and CDR2 is SVGIG in the germline V gene (reference sequence). V was pared by 3 bases and J by 1 base, with 9 bases between.

The CDR3 is CASSQDPGLPAGELFF. The CDR3 DNA reads as TGTGCCAGCAGCCAAGATCCTGGGCTCCCTGCCGGGGAGCTGTTTTTT. The chain joins TRBV4-2 to TRBJ2-2; D unclear. V gave up 0 bases and J gave up 6 bases, with 14 bases separating them. The CDR3 runs to 16 residues. Germline V lookup: CDR1 LGHNA, CDR2 YNFKEQ.

The CDR3 region has the DNA TGTGCCAGCTCACCCGGACAGCCTCTAACTTACGAGCAGTACTTC. As protein: CASSPGQPLTYEQYF. The V gene is TRBV18, the J gene TRBJ2-7, with TRBD1 as a possible D gene (6 bases). The CDR3 extends over 15 amino acids. Germline CDR1 reads KGHSH; CDR2 reads LQKENI. Trimming left V 3 bases short and J 4 bases short, with 16 bases between.

The chain combines TRBV9 with TRBJ1-2; D uncertain. CDR1 and CDR2 from the germline V gene are SGDLS and YYNGEE. The CDR3 has 13 residues. Between the trimmed V and J ends, which lost 3 bases and 1 base, there was a span of 7 bases. CDR3 residues: CASSANFNYGYTF. The CDR3, as DNA: TGTGCCAGCAGCGCCAACTTTAACTATGGCTACACCTTC.

The chain links TRBV7-6 to TRBJ2-3; maybe TRBD1 (5 bases). The germline V and J ends were trimmed by 5 bases and 1 base, with 13 bases remaining between them. The CDR3 covers 15 residues. The V gene's germline CDR1 is SGHVS and CDR2 FNYEAQ. The CDR3: CASSPLETGTDTQYF. The CDR3 nucleotides are TGTGCCAGCAGCCCTCTTGAGACAGGCACAGATACGCAGTATTTT.